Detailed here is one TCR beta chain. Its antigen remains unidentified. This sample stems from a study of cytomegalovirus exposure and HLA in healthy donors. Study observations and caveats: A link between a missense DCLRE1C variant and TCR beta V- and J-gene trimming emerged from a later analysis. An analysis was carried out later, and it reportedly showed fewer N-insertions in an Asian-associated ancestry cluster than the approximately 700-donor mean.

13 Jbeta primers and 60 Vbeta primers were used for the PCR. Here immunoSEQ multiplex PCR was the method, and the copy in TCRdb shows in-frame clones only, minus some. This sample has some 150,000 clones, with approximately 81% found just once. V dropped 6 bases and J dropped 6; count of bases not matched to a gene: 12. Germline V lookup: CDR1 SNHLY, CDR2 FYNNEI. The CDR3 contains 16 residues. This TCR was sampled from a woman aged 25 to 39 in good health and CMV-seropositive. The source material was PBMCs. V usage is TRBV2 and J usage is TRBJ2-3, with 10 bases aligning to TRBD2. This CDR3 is CASRLGLAGGMDTQYF. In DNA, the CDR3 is TGTGCCAGCAGACTTGGTTTAGCGGGGGGCATGGATACGCAGTATTTT.